The 22 T cell receptor beta chains reported below all come from one sample, sequenced in a study of T-cell reconstitution after alpha-beta-depleted transplantation in children. It was with unique molecular identifiers that the TCRbeta library was prepared. TCRdb called the PCR reads again in MiXCR, with one record for every CDR3 protein. The table records around 960,000 distinct CDR3 sequences, about 30% of them present only once. The sample was PBMCs, mostly from graft donor cells, taken 360 days after TCRalphabeta/CD19-depleted stem cell transplant. Receptor source: a boy under three years old who had a stem cell transplant for SCID, so the T cells may come from the graft donor.

This clonotype was seen more than once but under ten times. This chain joins TRBV19 and TRBJ2-2; 8 bases are shared with TRBD1. The CDR3 consists of 15 residues. With V trimmed by 4 bases and J by 5 bases, 6 bases remained unmatched. CDR1 LNHDA and CDR2 SQIVND come from the germline V gene (reference sequence). The CDR3, as DNA: TGTGCCAGTAGTAGGACAGGGCCCAGGACCGGGGAGCTGTTTTTT. Amino acids: CASSRTGPRTGELFF. Complete variable domain (other parts from reference TRBV19 and TRBJ2-2): DGGITQSPKYLFRKEGQNVTLSCEQNLNHDAMYWYRQDPGQGLRLIYYSQIVNDFQKGDIAEGYSVSREKKESFPLTVTSAQKNPTAFYLCASSRTGPRTGELFFGEGSRLTVL.

The V call is TRBV13, the J call TRBJ2-6, with no clear D. The CDR3 consists of 16 residues. From germline, CDR1 is PRHDT and CDR2 FYEKMQ (reference sequence). The V and J ends lost 2 bases and 0 bases respectively, with 8 bases between them. The DNA of the CDR3 is TGTGCCAGCAGCTTATTGAAGAACTCTGGGGCCAACGTCCTGACTTTC. Amino acids: CASSLLKNSGANVLTF.

This sequence joins TRBV12-3 or TRBV12-4 and TRBJ2-7; the D gene is possibly TRBD1 (6 bases). Trimming took off 8 bases at V and 2 bases at J, with 13 bases between the two ends. This CDR3 region has 13 residues. The CDR3 is CASSEDSTYEQYF. The CDR3 bases are TGTGCCAGCTCCGAGGACAGTACCTACGAGCAGTACTTC.

The rearrangement links TRBV18 to TRBJ2-4; D gene unclear. The CDR3 covers 19 residues. The V end was cut by 3 bases, the J end by 2 bases, with 23 bases between. Per the germline V gene, CDR1 is KGHSH and CDR2 is LQKENI. This chain's CDR3 is CASSPAGLAAPWSKNIQYF. CDR3 sequence (DNA): TGTGCCAGCTCACCGGCCGGTCTGGCGGCCCCCTGGTCCAAAAACATTCAGTACTTC.

The table lists this clonotype with a few counts. The rearrangement uses TRBV4-3 and TRBJ2-5; possibly TRBD1 for D (6 bases). CDR1 and CDR2 (germline): LGHNA, YSLEER. Trimming shortened V by 1 base and J by 5 bases, and 14 bases separated the two germline ends. This CDR3 is 15 amino acids long. The CDR3 region has the DNA TGCGCCAGCAGCCAAGGATTGGACAGAGGGGAGACCCAGTACTTC. Translation gives CASSQGLDRGETQYF.

The chain couples TRBV29-1 to TRBJ2-3; D not certain. Trimming removed 8 bases from V and 3 bases from J, with 6 bases in between. The CDR3 runs 10 residues. CDR1 and CDR2 from the germline V gene are SQVTM and ANQGSEA. In nucleotides, the CDR3 is TGCAGCTCAAGAACAGATACGCAGTATTTT. It codes for CSSRTDTQYF.

In this sample, this clonotype turned up a few times. V is TRBV12-5 and J is TRBJ1-5; D possibly corresponds to TRBD1 (6 bases). Germline values: CDR1 LGHNT, CDR2 FRNRAP. The CDR3 contains 15 residues. With 6 bases removed from V and 9 bases from J, the gap between germline ends came to 21 bases. In DNA form, the CDR3 reads TGTGCTAGTGGCCTGAACTTACAGGGCCAGGGGCCCCAGCATTTT. Amino acid sequence: CASGLNLQGQGPQHF.

The chain is built from TRBV6-1 and TRBJ2-7; D is perhaps TRBD1 (7 bases). CDR1 is MNHNS, CDR2 SASEGT, per germline. The V and J ends lost 5 bases and 5 bases respectively, with 22 bases between them. The CDR3 is made up of 16 amino acids. Here the CDR3 DNA reads TGTGCCAGCAGTATGGTAGGAGGGGGCGCTCGGCACGAGCAGTACTTC. This gives the protein CASSMVGGGARHEQYF.

This clonotype was counted at least ten times. The rearrangement links TRBV9 to TRBJ2-7, with D uncertain. The V gene lost 0 bases and the J gene lost 1 base, with 8 bases spanning the gap. The germline V gene encodes CDR1 SGDLS and CDR2 YYNGEE. This CDR3 contains 14 residues. The CDR3 here is CASSVDWGSYEQYF. DNA of the CDR3: TGTGCCAGCAGCGTAGATTGGGGTTCCTACGAGCAGTACTTC.

The CDR3 coding sequence is TGCGCCAGCAGAGTGGTGGACAATGAGCAGTTCTTC. Its protein product is CASRVVDNEQFF. The chain combines TRBV5-1 with TRBJ2-1, with D uncertain. The CDR3 runs 12 residues. V was cut by 5 bases and J by 5 bases, with 8 bases left in between. Per germline, CDR1 SGHRS and CDR2 YFSETQ.

This clonotype was seen more than once but under ten times. V and J are TRBV3-1 and TRBJ2-3, with D possibly being TRBD2 (6 bases). From germline, CDR1 is LGHDT and CDR2 YNNKEL (reference sequence). With 2 bases removed from V and 1 base from J, the gap between germline ends came to 13 bases. The CDR3 is made up of 16 amino acids. The CDR3 DNA follows: TGTGCCAGCAGCCAATTCTCTCTAGCGCGCACAGATACGCAGTATTTT. Its translation is CASSQFSLARTDTQYF.

The chain recombines TRBV4-1 with TRBJ2-6; D is unresolved. Germline CDR1 and CDR2: MGHRA and YSYEKL. The CDR3 totals 16 residues. V lost 5 bases and J lost 0, with 11 bases in between. CDR3 DNA sequence: TGCGCCAGCAGCTACCCACCGGGCTCTGGGGCCAACGTCCTGACTTTC. As protein: CASSYPPGSGANVLTF.

This clonotype was counted many times. V usage is TRBV7-2 and J usage is TRBJ2-7; TRBD1 matches 9 bases. V dropped 2 bases and J dropped 3; count of bases not matched to a gene: 5. This CDR3 spans 15 amino acids. Germline lookup yields CDR1 SGHTA and CDR2 FQGNSA. CDR3 bases: TGTGCCAGCAGCTTAACGGGACAGGGATTCTACGAGCAGTACTTC. Translated, it gives CASSLTGQGFYEQYF.

V and J are TRBV18 and TRBJ1-1; possible D gene TRBD1, 6 bases. The germline V gene encodes CDR1 KGHSH and CDR2 LQKENI. The V and J ends lost 1 base and 2 bases respectively, with 14 bases between them. The CDR3 totals 16 residues. CDR3: CASSPHAPGENTEAFF. CDR3 nucleotide sequence: TGTGCCAGCTCACCACACGCCCCAGGGGAAAACACTGAAGCTTTCTTT.

The chain employs TRBV29-1 and TRBJ2-5; D call uncertain. Germline CDR1 is SQVTM and CDR2 is ANQGSEA. The CDR3 runs 9 residues. Trimming left V 4 bases short and J 13 bases short, with 10 bases between. This chain's CDR3 is CSVGVLRYF. The CDR3 DNA is TGCAGCGTTGGGGTACTCCGGTACTTC.

In its sample, this clonotype was seen a few times. The chain joins TRBV20-1 to TRBJ2-1; the match to TRBD2 covers 11 bases. This CDR3 spans 14 amino acids. From germline, CDR1 is DFQATT and CDR2 SNEGSKA (reference sequence). The J segment lost 7 bases and the V segment lost 6 bases, leaving 8 bases of the junction unmatched. Written as DNA, the CDR3 is TGCAGTGCCCATACTAGCGGGGGCCGAAATGAGCAGTTCTTC. Its translation: CSAHTSGGRNEQFF.

V and J are TRBV12-3 or TRBV12-4 and TRBJ2-2; 13 nucleotides match TRBD2. V was pared by 3 bases and J by 6 bases, with 7 bases of the junction left unmatched. This CDR3 region has 17 residues. CDR3 loop: CASSFAGTSGDPGELFF. CDR3 nucleotides: TGTGCCAGCAGTTTCGCAGGGACTAGCGGGGATCCCGGGGAGCTGTTTTTT.

This chain links TRBV3-1 with TRBJ1-3, with D unclear. CDR3 length: 16 amino acids. The ends were cut back, 4 bases at V and 0 bases at J, with 13 bases in the middle. CDR1 and CDR2 (germline): LGHDT, YNNKEL (reference sequence). The DNA for the CDR3 is TGTGCCAGCAGCCTTAGAAGGACGGACTCTGGAAACACCATATATTTT. Translation: CASSLRRTDSGNTIYF. Full variable domain (outside the CDR3, taken from reference TRBV3-1 and TRBJ1-3): DTAVSQTPKYLVTQMGNDKSIKCEQNLGHDTMYWYKQDSKKFLKIMFSYNNKELIINETVPNRFSPKSPDKAHLNLHINSLELGDSAVYFCASSLRRTDSGNTIYFGEGSWLTVV.

The chain uses TRBV28 and TRBJ2-2; D is undetermined. Germline V gene sequence: CDR1 MDHEN, CDR2 SYDVKM. V was pared by 4 bases and J by 6 bases, with 9 bases between. The CDR3 spans 13 residues. The CDR3 sequence is CASSWRTAGELFF. Written as DNA, the CDR3 is TGTGCCAGCAGTTGGCGAACGGCCGGGGAGCTGTTTTTT.

The chain is built from TRBV29-1 and TRBJ1-5, with 7 bases lining up with TRBD1. In germline, CDR1 is SQVTM, CDR2 ANQGSEA. The CDR3 runs 15 residues. The V segment lost 7 bases and the J segment 6 bases; nucleotides outside the gene matches: 15. The CDR3: CSAVDTGEGGQPQHF. As DNA, the CDR3 is TGCAGCGCTGTCGATACAGGGGAGGGGGGTCAGCCCCAGCATTTT.

Written as DNA, the CDR3 is TGTGCCAGTAGTATCGGGGGACAGAACACTGAAGCTTTCTTT. It specifies CASSIGGQNTEAFF. The V and J genes are TRBV19 and TRBJ1-1, with D perhaps matching TRBD1 (6 bases). The V end lost 3 bases, the J end lost 1 base, and 9 bases lay between the germline ends. This CDR3 is built from 14 residues. CDR1 LNHDA and CDR2 SQIVND come from the germline V gene (reference sequence).

There are a few counts of this clonotype. CDR3 bases: TGTGCCAGCAGCGGGGGAAACCTAAGCTCCTACGAGCAGTACTTC. It yields the protein CASSGGNLSSYEQYF. The chain employs TRBV9 and TRBJ2-7; unclear D gene. From germline, CDR1 is SGDLS and CDR2 YYNGEE. The CDR3 consists of 15 residues. Trimming took off 3 bases at V and 0 bases at J, with 13 bases between the two ends.